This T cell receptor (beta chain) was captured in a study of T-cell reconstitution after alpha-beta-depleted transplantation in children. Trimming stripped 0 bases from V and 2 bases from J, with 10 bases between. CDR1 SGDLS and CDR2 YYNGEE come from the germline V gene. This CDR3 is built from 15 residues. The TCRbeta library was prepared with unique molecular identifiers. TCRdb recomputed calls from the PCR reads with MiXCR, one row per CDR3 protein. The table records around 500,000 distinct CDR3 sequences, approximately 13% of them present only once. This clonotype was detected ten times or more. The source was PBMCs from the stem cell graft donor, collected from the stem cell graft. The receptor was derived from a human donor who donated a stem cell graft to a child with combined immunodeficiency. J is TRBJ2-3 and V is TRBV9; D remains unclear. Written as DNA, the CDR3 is TGTGCCAGCAGCGTAGGGGCGTCCCTCACAGATACGCAGTATTTT. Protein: CASSVGASLTDTQYF.